The 6 T cell receptor beta chains below come from one sample, sequenced in a study of identical twins. TCRdb recomputed calls from the 5' RACE reads with MiXCR, one row per CDR3 protein. The sample lists approximately 680,000 distinct CDR3 sequences, under 8.5% occurring once. These data also formed part of another study, on yellow fever vaccine responses in identical twins.

The sequenced sample was PBMCs. These receptors were obtained from a young woman in good health.

This clonotype was detected only a few times. V and J are TRBV7-2 and TRBJ2-4; 9 nucleotides align to TRBD2. The V gene end was trimmed by 5 bases and the J gene end by 6 bases; junction bases not matched to a gene: 5. CDR3 size: 14 residues. CDR1 is SGHTA, CDR2 FQGNSA, per germline. The CDR3 bases are TGTGCCAGCAGCGGGGGACTAGCTTCAAACATTCAGTACTTC. Amino acid sequence: CASSGGLASNIQYF.

This clonotype was counted many times. The chain uses TRBV7-8 and TRBJ1-1; no firm D call. V was pared by 4 bases and J by 1 base, with 13 bases between. Germline loops: CDR1 SGHVS, CDR2 FQNEAQ. CDR3 length: 15 residues. The CDR3 sequence is CASSSSREENTEAFF. The CDR3 DNA reads TGTGCCAGCAGCTCAAGCCGGGAGGAGAACACTGAAGCTTTCTTT. The entire variable domain, with the rest obtained from reference TRBV7-8 and TRBJ1-1, is as follows: GAGVSQSPRYKVAKRGQDVALRCDPISGHVSLFWYQQALGQGPEFLTYFQNEAQLDKSGLPSDRFFAERPEGSVSTLKIQRTQQEDSAVYLCASSSSREENTEAFFGQGTRLTVV.

This rearrangement joins TRBV20-1 to TRBJ1-1, with TRBD1 matching 12 bases. Trimming removed 5 bases from V and 4 bases from J; junction bases left unmatched: 8. Germline loops: CDR1 DFQATT, CDR2 SNEGSKA (reference sequence). The CDR3 is 15 residues long. The CDR3 nucleotides are TGCAGTGCTCGTCCGGGACAGGGGGCCACCACTGAAGCTTTCTTT. It is translated as CSARPGQGATTEAFF.

This clonotype has more than one count but fewer than ten. The V call is TRBV5-5, the J call TRBJ2-7; 7 positions match TRBD2. Losses at the gene ends were 0 bases for V and 4 bases for J; bases not matched to a gene: 7. This CDR3 is 15 amino acids long. Germline V CDR1 and CDR2: SGHKS, YYEKEE (reference sequence). The CDR3 is CASSLASGASYEQYV. As DNA, the CDR3 is TGTGCCAGCAGCTTGGCGAGCGGGGCATCATACGAGCAGTACGTC.

In its sample, this clonotype was seen many times. The chain recombines TRBV10-3 with TRBJ2-6, with 10 bases matching TRBD1. CDR1 is ENHRY, CDR2 SYGVKD, per germline. With V trimmed by 6 bases and J by 0 bases, 5 bases remained unmatched. This CDR3 region has 17 residues. The CDR3 protein is CAIRGTGAPSGANVLTF. Here the CDR3 DNA reads TGTGCCATCAGGGGGACAGGGGCGCCCTCTGGGGCCAACGTCCTGACTTTC.

The J gene is TRBJ2-6, the V gene TRBV6-1, with unresolved D. The CDR3 has 17 residues. Germline lookup yields CDR1 MNHNS and CDR2 SASEGT. Trimming cost V 5 bases and J 0 bases, with 14 bases left between them. CDR3 nucleotides: TGTGCCAGCAGTCGGGCCCATCAGAGCTCTGGGGCCAACGTCCTGACTTTC. This encodes CASSRAHQSSGANVLTF.